This TCR beta chain originates from a study of T cells in Graves' hyperthyroidism and ophthalmopathy. Study-wide results and caveats: Ophthalmopathy prediction by the model preceded onset by a median about 6.8 months.

RNA transcripts yielded amplified TCR beta CDR3 regions. Primed by the HTBI set, a first-round RT-PCR was run on the TCR CDR3. TCRdb redid the calling of the multiplex PCR reads with MiXCR, one entry per CDR3 protein. The data hold roughly 420,000 distinct CDR3 sequences, with roughly 13% observed a single time. Lactation, pregnancy, other autoimmune disease or uncontrolled infection excluded patients. This clonotype was detected ten times or more. Its antigen is not identified. The TCR originated in a woman aged 18-29 years with Graves' hyperthyroidism. The sample comprised blood.

CDR3 sequence reads: CSADVDWPGETQYF. The CDR3 coding sequence is TGCAGTGCTGACGTGGACTGGCCCGGGGAGACCCAGTACTTC. This chain connects TRBV20-1 to TRBJ2-5, with a weak D call TRBD2 (5 bases). This CDR3 comprises 14 residues. Germline assignment: CDR1 DFQATT and CDR2 SNEGSKA (reference sequence). Trimming pared 5 bases from V and 5 bases from J, leaving 18 bases between.